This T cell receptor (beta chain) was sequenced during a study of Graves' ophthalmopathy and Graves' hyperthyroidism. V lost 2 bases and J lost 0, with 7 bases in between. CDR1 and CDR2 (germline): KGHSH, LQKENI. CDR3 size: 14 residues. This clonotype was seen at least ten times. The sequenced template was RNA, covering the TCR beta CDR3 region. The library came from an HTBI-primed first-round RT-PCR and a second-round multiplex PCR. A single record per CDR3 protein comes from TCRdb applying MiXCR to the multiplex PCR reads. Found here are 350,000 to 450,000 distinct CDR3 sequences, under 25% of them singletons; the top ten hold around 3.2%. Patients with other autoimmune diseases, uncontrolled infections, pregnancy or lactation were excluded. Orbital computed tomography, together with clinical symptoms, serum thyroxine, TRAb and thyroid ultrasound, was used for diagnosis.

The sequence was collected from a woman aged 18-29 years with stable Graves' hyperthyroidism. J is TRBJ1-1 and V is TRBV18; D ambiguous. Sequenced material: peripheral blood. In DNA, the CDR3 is TGTGCCAGCTCACCAAAAGACATGAACACTGAAGCTTTCTTT. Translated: CASSPKDMNTEAFF.